The next 20 T cell receptor beta chains were all read from a single sample in a study of blood T cell repertoires in COVID-19. The repertoire was sequenced with immunoSEQ multiplex PCR; TCRdb's copy has only in-frame clones and lacks some. The table shows around 290,000 clones, with around 87% occurring only once. The material sequenced was peripheral blood. The receptors stem from a woman aged 45-60 years who had recovered from COVID-19.

The chain is built from TRBV7-7 and TRBJ1-2; TRBD1 might be the D (6 bases). V shed 6 bases and J shed 9 bases, with 17 bases lying between them. Germline V gene lookup returns CDR1 SSHAT and CDR2 FNYEAQ (reference sequence). There are 13 residues in the CDR3. CDR3 nucleotide sequence: TGTGCCAGCAGTCCCGACAGGAAGGTTCGCTACACCTTC. Protein: CASSPDRKVRYTF.

The gene calls are TRBV28 and TRBJ2-3, with D tentatively TRBD2 (5 bases). Per the germline V gene, CDR1 is MDHEN and CDR2 is SYDVKM. The V gene lost 11 bases and the J gene lost 3 bases, with 15 bases spanning the gap. This CDR3 spans 13 amino acids. CDR3 in DNA: TGTGCCGCCCGGGGTATCCGAACAGATACGCAGTATTTT. This translates into CAARGIRTDTQYF. The full variable domain, in which reference TRBV28 and TRBJ2-3 provide the parts outside the CDR3, is DVKVTQSSRYLVKRTGEKVFLECVQDMDHENMFWYRQDPGLGLRLIYFSYDVKMKEKGDIPEGYSVSREKKERFSLILESASTNQTSMYLCAARGIRTDTQYFGPGTRLTVL.

The rearrangement links TRBV19 to TRBJ1-4, with 7 bases that match TRBD1. V dropped 5 bases and J dropped 4; count of bases not matched to a gene: 4. Germline loops: CDR1 LNHDA, CDR2 SQIVND (reference sequence). The CDR3 loop spans 14 amino acids. The CDR3 DNA sequence: TGTGCCAGTAGTTTCCGACAGGGTAATGAAAAACTGTTTTTT. This encodes CASSFRQGNEKLFF.

In this sample, this clone turned up once. The chain employs TRBV7-2 and TRBJ2-7, with TRBD2 as a possible D gene (6 bases). The CDR3 length is 16 residues. In germline, CDR1 is SGHTA, CDR2 FQGNSA. Trimming took 1 base from V and 1 from J, leaving 14 bases between them. CDR3 nucleotide sequence: TGTGCCAGCAGCTTAGTGCAGAACCGGGGGTCCTACGAGCAGTACTTC. It translates to CASSLVQNRGSYEQYF. Complete variable domain (other parts from reference TRBV7-2 and TRBJ2-7): GAGVSQSPSNKVTEKGKDVELRCDPISGHTALYWYRQSLGQGLEFLIYFQGNSAPDKSGLPSDRFSAERTGGSVSTLTIQRTQQEDSAVYLCASSLVQNRGSYEQYFGPGTRLTVT.

In this sample, this clone turned up once. The CDR3 loop reads CATSGDTYEQYF. CDR3 nucleotides: TGTGCCACCAGTGGGGACACCTACGAGCAGTACTTC. The chain combines TRBV24-1 with TRBJ2-7, with D possibly matching TRBD1 (6 bases). The CDR3 runs 12 residues. The V end lost 5 bases, the J end lost 2 bases, and 6 bases lay between the germline ends. Germline assignment: CDR1 KGHDR and CDR2 SFDVKD.

In the case of this clone: A read error may account for a junction end that differs from germline. The rearrangement links TRBV27 to TRBJ2-1; TRBD2 agrees at 12 bases. The CDR3 loop spans 16 amino acids. Germline CDR1 reads MNHEY; CDR2 reads SMNVEV (reference sequence). DNA for the CDR3: TGTGCCAGCAGTCTATCGACTAGCGGGGGCTACAATGAGCAGTTCTTC. Translated, it gives CASSLSTSGGYNEQFF.

The chain employs TRBV5-6 and TRBJ2-5; a possible D gene is TRBD1 (6 bases). This CDR3 has 17 amino acids. V gave up 4 bases and J gave up 5 bases, with 24 bases separating them. CDR1 is SGHDT and CDR2 is YYEEEE in the germline V gene. In nucleotides, the CDR3 is TGTGCCAGCAGCGTAACTCACATCAGATCAGGGGCGGAGACCCAGTACTTC. Translation: CASSVTHIRSGAETQYF.

The chain has TRBV5-5 and TRBJ2-1; TRBD2 matches 15 bases. V dropped 5 bases and J dropped 10; count of bases not matched to a gene: 10. From germline, CDR1 is SGHKS and CDR2 YYEKEE (reference sequence). This CDR3 has 16 residues. The CDR3 spells CASSTPGLAGGGEQFF. CDR3 DNA: TGTGCCAGCAGTACCCCGGGACTAGCGGGAGGAGGCGAGCAGTTCTTC.

The V call is TRBV27, the J call TRBJ1-4; 7 positions match TRBD1. The CDR3 length is 13 residues. Germline CDR1 reads MNHEY; CDR2 reads SMNVEV (reference sequence). Unmatched junction bases numbered 4, after V lost 5 bases and J lost 7 bases. This CDR3 is CASSRTGFEKLFF. DNA for the CDR3: TGTGCCAGCAGTAGGACAGGATTTGAAAAACTGTTTTTT.

The rearrangement links TRBV18 to TRBJ1-1; 7 bases align to TRBD1. CDR1 is KGHSH and CDR2 is LQKENI in the germline V gene. V dropped 5 bases and J dropped 4; count of bases not matched to a gene: 7. This CDR3 comprises 14 residues. In DNA, the CDR3 is TGTGCCAGCTCAAGTGACAGGGTTGGCACTGAAGCTTTCTTT. This translates into CASSSDRVGTEAFF.

Notes on this clone: This same CDR3 is encoded by further DNA sequences in the sample. The chain uses TRBV7-2 and TRBJ2-1; 9 bases agree with TRBD1. This CDR3 is 15 amino acids long. Germline values: CDR1 SGHTA, CDR2 FQGNSA. The junction had 5 bases not matched to a gene; V was cut back by 4 bases and J by 4 bases. CDR3 protein: CASSWGQGEYNEQFF. In nucleotides, the CDR3 is TGTGCCAGCAGCTGGGGACAGGGTGAATACAATGAGCAGTTCTTC.

The rearrangement uses TRBV4-1 and TRBJ2-1; TRBD2 matches 9 bases. V lost 1 base, J lost 7 bases, and 5 bases stayed unmatched. Germline-derived CDR1 and CDR2 are MGHRA and YSYEKL. The CDR3 totals 15 residues. CDR3 region: CASSQVTSGENEQFF. CDR3 nucleotides: TGCGCCAGCAGCCAAGTGACTAGCGGAGAAAATGAGCAGTTCTTC.

This clone occurred once. The chain links TRBV28 to TRBJ1-2, with TRBD1 as a possible D gene (6 bases). The CDR3 runs 13 residues. V was pared by 10 bases and J by 2 bases, with 14 bases between. Looked up from germline, CDR1 is MDHEN and CDR2 is SYDVKM. In DNA, the CDR3 is TGTGCCATCAATACCGGGACAAACTATGGCTACACCTTC. Its protein product is CAINTGTNYGYTF.

This clone was found once. The rearrangement joins TRBV27 to TRBJ1-6, with a tentative D call TRBD1 (5 bases). Germline V lookup: CDR1 MNHEY, CDR2 SMNVEV (reference sequence). V was cut by 5 bases and J by 7 bases, with 9 bases left in between. The CDR3 sequence is 13 residues long. The DNA of the CDR3 is TGTGCCAGCAGTGAGACAGAGAATTCACCCCTCCACTTT. Translating gives CASSETENSPLHF.

The V and J genes are TRBV5-4 and TRBJ1-1, with a weak D call TRBD1 (5 bases). CDR1 and CDR2 (germline): SGHNT, YYREEE (reference sequence). There are 15 residues in the CDR3. The germline V and J ends were trimmed by 4 bases and 6 bases, with 19 bases remaining between them. CDR3 in amino acids: CASSAVSQGDAEAFF. The CDR3 coding sequence is TGTGCCAGCAGCGCGGTCTCTCAGGGCGACGCTGAAGCTTTCTTT.

This chain links TRBV9 with TRBJ1-3; possible D gene TRBD1, 5 bases. This CDR3 has 15 amino acids. V was trimmed by 0 bases and J by 1 base, leaving 8 bases between them. Looked up from germline, CDR1 is SGDLS and CDR2 is YYNGEE. CDR3 sequence reads: CASSVAGSSGNTIYF. Here the CDR3 DNA reads TGTGCCAGCAGCGTAGCAGGGTCTTCTGGAAACACCATATATTTT.

Turning to this clone: Relative to the germline gene, one junction end is altered; a read error may explain this. The chain uses TRBV7-2 and TRBJ1-3; 9 positions match TRBD1. The CDR3 has 13 residues. Germline CDR1 and CDR2: SGHTA and FQGNSA. DNA for the CDR3: TGTGCCAGCAGCCCGGACAGGGGAAGCACCATATATTTT. This gives the protein CASSPDRGSTIYF. Filled out from reference TRBV7-2 and TRBJ1-3, the complete variable domain reads GAGVSQSPSNKVTEKGKDVELRCDPISGHTALYWYRQSLGQGLEFLIYFQGNSAPDKSGLPSDRFSAERTGGSVSTLTIQRTQQEDSAVYLCASSPDRGSTIYFGEGSWLTVV.

This sequence joins TRBV2 and TRBJ1-2; D unresolved. There are 15 residues in the CDR3. CDR1 and CDR2 (germline): SNHLY, FYNNEI. V shed 1 base and J shed 0 bases, with 9 bases lying between them. The CDR3 region is CASSEGLSPNYGYTF. The CDR3 DNA reads TGTGCCAGCAGTGAAGGGCTCAGTCCTAACTATGGCTACACCTTC.

This chain joins TRBV4-3 and TRBJ2-1; TRBD1 matches 9 bases. The CDR3 has 15 residues. The V segment lost 6 bases and the J segment 5 bases; nucleotides outside the gene matches: 8. CDR1 and CDR2 from the germline V gene are LGHNA and YSLEER. CDR3 in DNA: TGCGCCAGCAGTCGGACAGGGGAGTCCCACAATGAGCAGTTCTTC. Translating gives CASSRTGESHNEQFF.

This sequence joins TRBV6-6 and TRBJ2-2; 7 positions match TRBD2. The germline V gene has CDR1 MNHNY and CDR2 SVGAGI (reference sequence). J was trimmed by 2 bases and V by 4 bases; bases with no gene match: 4. The CDR3 covers 15 residues. As DNA, the CDR3 is TGTGCCAGCAGTTCACTAGCGAGCAACACCGGGGAGCTGTTTTTT. Protein sequence: CASSSLASNTGELFF.